A selection of T cell receptor beta chains follows, all from one sample in a study of T-cell reconstitution after alpha-beta-depleted transplantation in children. TCRdb re-called the PCR reads through MiXCR, storing one row per CDR3 protein. The table has hundreds of thousands of distinct CDR3 sequences, approximately 15% seen once; the top ten hold roughly 4.8%. Sequenced material: PBMCs, mostly from graft donor cells, taken 360 days after TCRalphabeta/CD19-depleted stem cell transplant. Receptor source: a male patient aged 10 to 17 who had a stem cell transplant for acute lymphoblastic leukemia, so the T cells may come from the graft donor. The CDR3 runs from the conserved cysteine through the conserved F or W. D genes are given only for firm matches. Not all rows give a size; the values are once, few, many and, for expanded clones, a class.

NA TRBJ1-1 TRBV12-3/TRBV12-4 TRBD1 17 TGTGCCAGCAGCCCGGGACAGGGAATCCCCGTGAACACTGAAGCTTTCTTT CASSPGQGIPVNTEAFF
NA TRBJ2-7 TRBV12-3/TRBV12-4 NA 15 TGTGCCAGCAGTGCGGCTTCCTCGGGCCGTTACGAGCAGTACTTC CASSAASSGRYEQYF
many TRBJ2-5 TRBV10-3 TRBD1 15 TGTGCCATCAGTAATCGGGACAGGAGGGAAAAGACCCAGTACTTC CAISNRDRREKTQYF
NA TRBJ2-4 TRBV5-6 NA 15 TGTGCCAGCAGCTTGGGCGTAAGATCTGAGAACATTCAGTACTTC CASSLGVRSENIQYF
few TRBJ2-3 TRBV5-1 TRBD1 18 TGCGCCAGCAGCTTGTTTGCAGGGGGCGCATTAAAGACAGATACGCAGTATTTT CASSLFAGGALKTDTQYF
NA TRBJ2-1 TRBV7-3 NA 16 TGTGCCAGCAGCTTAACGAGGACAGCCTCCTACAATGAGCAGTTCTTC CASSLTRTASYNEQFF
NA TRBJ2-2 TRBV21-1 NA 15 TGTGCCAGCAGCCCCCAAACTCCGTGGACCGGGGAGCTGTTTTTT CASSPQTPWTGELFF
NA TRBJ1-3 TRBV9 NA 15 TGTGCCAGCAGCGTAGAGTCCCTCTCTGGAAACACCATATATTTT CASSVESLSGNTIYF
NA TRBJ1-1 TRBV5-1 NA 12 TGCGCCAGCAGCTTGTGGCCCAATGAAGCTTTCTTT CASSLWPNEAFF
few TRBJ1-2 TRBV4-2 NA 14 TGTGCCAGCAGCCAAGGGGCGCCTAACTATGGCTACACCTTC CASSQGAPNYGYTF
many TRBJ2-5 TRBV10-2 NA 12 TGCGCCAGCTTCGAAAACCAAGAGACCCAGTACTTC CASFENQETQYF
NA TRBJ2-1 TRBV4-2 TRBD2 17 TGTGCCAGCAGCCATCACCCCGGAGTAGCGGGGGACAATGAGCAGTTCTTC CASSHHPGVAGDNEQFF
NA TRBJ1-3 TRBV28 NA 18 TGTGCCAGCAGTTTATACGTGACGGGCGCCTCCTCTGGAAACACCATATATTTT CASSLYVTGASSGNTIYF
few TRBJ2-4 TRBV12-3/TRBV12-4 TRBD2 16 TGTGCCAGCAGCATAGCGGGAGCGGGAACCAAAAACATTCAGTACTTC CASSIAGAGTKNIQYF
few TRBJ2-1 TRBV7-6 NA 17 TGTGCCAGCAGCTCCCTCATCCCCAGCGGACGCTACAATGAGCAGTTCTTC CASSSLIPSGRYNEQFF
many TRBJ2-4 TRBV2 NA 14 TGTGCCAGCAGTCAACTAGTTGTCAAAAACATTCAGTACTTC CASSQLVVKNIQYF
NA TRBJ2-4 TRBV6-5 NA 15 TGTGCCAGCAGTTATGAGGGTGGAGTCAAAAACATTCAGTACTTC CASSYEGGVKNIQYF
few TRBJ2-2 TRBV10-3 NA 13 TGTGCCATCAGTGGAGGGTGGACCGGGGAGCTGTTTTTT CAISGGWTGELFF
many TRBJ2-2 TRBV3-1 NA 15 TGTGCCAGCAGCCACCGGGACGCAAACACCGGGGAGCTGTTTTTT CASSHRDANTGELFF
NA TRBJ2-7 TRBV5-4 NA 13 TGTGCCAGCAGCTTGCGGCGGGATAGCGAGCAGTACTTC CASSLRRDSEQYF
NA TRBJ2-3 TRBV5-1 TRBD2 19 TGCGCCAGCAGGCCCCTAGCGGGAGGGCCGGGGTATGGCACAGATACGCAGTATTTT CASRPLAGGPGYGTDTQYF
NA TRBJ2-7 TRBV4-1 NA 14 TGCGCCAGCAGCCAGGCCGGGACTTTATACGAGCAGTACTTC CASSQAGTLYEQYF
NA TRBJ2-1 TRBV3-1 TRBD2 18 TGTGCCAGCAGTTACCGGGGACTAGCGGGAGGGCATCAGAATGAGCAGTTCTTC CASSYRGLAGGHQNEQFF
few TRBJ1-2 TRBV5-1 NA 17 TGCGCCAGCAGCTTGGCTCAAGGGATGGCTGATAACTATGGCTACACCTTC CASSLAQGMADNYGYTF
NA TRBJ2-7 TRBV5-5 NA 13 TGTGCCAGCAGCTTTCAGGGACGTTACGAGCAGTACTTC CASSFQGRYEQYF
few TRBJ2-7 TRBV12-3/TRBV12-4 NA 14 TGTGCCAGCAGTTCCAGGCGGGATGGTTCCGAGCAGTACTTC CASSSRRDGSEQYF
few TRBJ1-4 TRBV4-1 NA 14 TGCGCCAGCAGCCCCGTCGTCCCTAATGAAAAACTGTTTTTT CASSPVVPNEKLFF
NA TRBJ1-5 TRBV12-3/TRBV12-4 NA 16 TGTGCCAGCACCCTCGGTCCAGGACCCTGGGAAGGGCCCCAGCATTTT CASTLGPGPWEGPQHF
few TRBJ2-2 TRBV20-1 NA 14 TGCAGTGCTAGAGAGGATATTTACACCGGGGAGCTGTTTTTT CSAREDIYTGELFF
many TRBJ2-5 TRBV4-1 NA 15 TGCGCCAGCAGCCATGGGACGGAAACAATGGAGACCCAGTACTTC CASSHGTETMETQYF
few TRBJ2-3 TRBV11-2 TRBD2 19 TGTGCCAGCAGCTCCGGACTAGCGGGAGGGCCTCGGAATCGAGATACGCAGTATTTT CASSSGLAGGPRNRDTQYF
few TRBJ2-2 TRBV5-1 TRBD1 15 TGCGCCAGCAGCTTGGAAGGACAGGGCCCCGGGGAGCTGTTTTTT CASSLEGQGPGELFF
NA TRBJ2-5 TRBV7-2 NA 14 TGTGCCAGCAGCTCGCGAGGACGGTTCGGAACCCAGTACTTC CASSSRGRFGTQYF
few TRBJ1-2 TRBV5-5 NA 14 TGTGCCAGCAGCTTCGGCAGGGATATGCATGGCTACACCTTC CASSFGRDMHGYTF
NA TRBJ2-1 TRBV20-1 TRBD2 14 TGCAGTGCTTTACTAGCGGGTAAAGGCAATGAGCAGTTCTTC CSALLAGKGNEQFF